These 28 T cell receptor beta chains came from one sample sequenced in a study of post-analysis software for immune sequencing data. Their antigens are not known. Presence of unique molecular identifiers characterized the TCR beta cDNA libraries. From the PCR reads, TCRdb called clonotypes with MiXCR, one entry per CDR3 protein. This table has fewer than 600,000 distinct CDR3 sequences, around 40% appearing once. Study-wide points: When patients were compared with controls, 4 or 5 TRBV segments were more frequent, TRBV5-6, TRBV5-1 and TRBV20-1 among them.

The sequencing sample was made of blood. These receptor sequences come from a girl aged 5 to 17 with multiple sclerosis.

This chain uses TRBV20-1 with TRBJ1-2; 7 bases align to TRBD1. Germline V gene data show CDR1 as DFQATT and CDR2 as SNEGSKA (reference sequence). J was trimmed by 5 bases and V by 0 bases; bases with no gene match: 3. This CDR3 has 13 amino acids. The CDR3 loop is CSAREGGEYGYTF. The CDR3 DNA reads TGCAGTGCTAGAGAAGGGGGCGAGTATGGCTACACCTTC.

This chain uses TRBV21-1 with TRBJ1-2; the D call in the table, TRBD1, was not verified against the DNA. TRBV21-1 is termed a pseudogene. The CDR3 length is 16 residues. CDR3 amino acids: CATLDRGPHYDYGYTF. In nucleotides, the CDR3 is TGTGCCACCCTGGACAGGGGGCCCCACTACGACTATGGCTACACCTTC.

The chain uses TRBV5-1 and TRBJ2-5; D is unresolved. The CDR3 totals 14 residues. Germline V gene data show CDR1 as SGHRS and CDR2 as YFSETQ. Trimming removed 1 base at V and 2 bases at J, with 9 bases between. The CDR3 region is CASSLNDIQETQYF. DNA of the CDR3: TGCGCCAGCAGCTTGAACGACATACAAGAGACCCAGTACTTC.

This clonotype was detected only a few times. The CDR3 is CASSPPWTSGGYEQYF. CDR3 DNA: TGTGCCAGCAGTCCGCCATGGACTAGCGGGGGCTACGAGCAGTACTTC. V usage is TRBV12-3 or TRBV12-4 and J usage is TRBJ2-7, with 13 nucleotides matching TRBD2. This CDR3 is built from 16 residues. After removal of 5 bases from V and 3 bases from J, the junction contained 7 bases not matched to a gene.

This chain connects TRBV12-3 or TRBV12-4 to TRBJ1-1; 8 nucleotides agree with TRBD1. V trimming: 6 bases; J trimming: 0 bases; junction bases outside the gene matches: 6. The CDR3 covers 15 residues. The CDR3 here is CASSFRQGMNTEAFF. DNA for the CDR3: TGTGCCAGCAGCTTCCGACAGGGGATGAACACTGAAGCTTTCTTT.

V gene TRBV9 combines with J gene TRBJ2-1, with 8 bases lining up with TRBD2. This CDR3 region has 17 residues. Germline V lookup: CDR1 SGDLS, CDR2 YYNGEE. V gave up 4 bases and J gave up 9 bases; unmatched junction bases: 18. CDR3 nucleotide sequence: TGTGCCAGCAGCCCCGTCGCGGCGGGAGGACCCGTGGGTGAGCAGTTCTTC. This gives the protein CASSPVAAGGPVGEQFF. Based on the CDR3 plus reference TRBV9 and TRBJ2-1, the full variable domain is DSGVTQTPKHLITATGQRVTLRCSPRSGDLSVYWYQQSLDQGLQFLIQYYNGEERAKGNILERFSAQQFPDLHSELNLSSLELGDSALYFCASSPVAAGGPVGEQFFGPGTRLTVL.

V usage is TRBV28 and J usage is TRBJ2-5; 12 positions match TRBD1. The CDR3 is made up of 15 amino acids. Looked up from germline, CDR1 is MDHEN and CDR2 is SYDVKM. V lost 4 bases to trimming and J lost 11 bases; unmatched junction nucleotides: 11. CDR3 in amino acids: CASSSRDRGRREQYF. The CDR3 DNA follows: TGTGCCAGCAGTTCCCGGGACAGGGGGCGGAGGGAGCAGTACTTC.

This chain connects TRBV20-1 to TRBJ2-3; 9 positions match TRBD2. CDR1 is DFQATT, CDR2 SNEGSKA, per germline (reference sequence). Losses at the gene ends were 3 bases for V and 6 bases for J; bases not matched to a gene: 7. CDR3 size: 14 residues. CDR3 DNA: TGCAGTGCTAGGCAACTAGCGGGTAGCGATACGCAGTATTTT. Translated: CSARQLAGSDTQYF.

J is TRBJ2-1 and V is TRBV20-1; a weak D match, TRBD2 (6 bases). The J call could be wrong; TRBJ2-7 is a better fit for the DNA end. Looked up from germline, CDR1 is DFQATT and CDR2 is SNEGSKA (reference sequence). The CDR3 is 13 residues long. The CDR3 DNA reads as TGCAGTGCTAGAGTCGCGGGATCTTACGAGCAGTACTTC. Amino acid sequence: CSARVAGSYEQYF.

This clonotype appeared once. This chain uses TRBV5-1 with TRBJ2-5; no clear D. This CDR3 has 13 amino acids. Germline CDR1 reads SGHRS; CDR2 reads YFSETQ. Trimming pared 3 bases from V and 6 bases from J, leaving 12 bases between. In DNA, the CDR3 is TGCGCCAGCAGCTCCGGGTCGATACAGACCCAGTACTTC. Encoded protein: CASSSGSIQTQYF.

V gene TRBV20-1 combines with J gene TRBJ2-3; 7 bases align to TRBD2. The CDR3 spans 16 residues. V lost 5 bases to trimming and J lost 0 bases; unmatched junction nucleotides: 11. Germline CDR1 DFQATT, CDR2 SNEGSKA (reference sequence). The CDR3 DNA reads TGCAGTGCTTGCTCCGACCGGGAGGCTAGCACAGATACGCAGTATTTT. The encoded protein is CSACSDREASTDTQYF.

This clonotype was picked up a small number of times. The chain has TRBV12-5 and TRBJ2-3; 13 nucleotides align to TRBD2. Germline values: CDR1 LGHNT, CDR2 FRNRAP. Trimming cost V 6 bases and J 2 bases; bases outside gene matches: 8. The CDR3 totals 17 residues. The CDR3 region has the DNA TGTGCTAGTGGGGAAGGACTAGCGGGAGAGGACACAGATACGCAGTATTTT. Its translation: CASGEGLAGEDTDTQYF.

As for this clonotype: A much more abundant neighbour one base away suggests this may be a read error. The chain carries TRBV6-6 and TRBJ2-7; 9 positions match TRBD2. Germline CDR1 and CDR2: MNHNY and SVGAGI (reference sequence). The CDR3 loop spans 15 amino acids. The CDR3: CASSSIAGDAYGQYF. DNA of the CDR3: TGTGCCAGCAGCTCAATAGCGGGAGACGCCTACGGGCAGTACTTC.

DNA of the CDR3: TGTGCCAGCAGCCTTCAGGGTCTCGGCGGCGCAGATACGCAGTATTTT. Protein sequence: CASSLQGLGGADTQYF. The gene calls are TRBV9 and TRBJ2-3, with D perhaps TRBD1 (5 bases). Germline values: CDR1 SGDLS, CDR2 YYNGEE. The CDR3 spans 16 residues. Trimming left V 4 bases short and J 4 bases short, with 19 bases between.

This clonotype has a single count. Mismatch with germline at one junction end may stem from a read error. V is TRBV4-2 and J is TRBJ2-1, with 7 bases fitting TRBD2. Germline-derived CDR1 and CDR2 are LGHNA and YNFKEQ. This CDR3 spans 16 amino acids. CDR3 amino acids: CASNQDQASGYNEQFF. The DNA of the CDR3 is TGTGCCAGCAACCAAGATCAGGCTAGCGGTTACAATGAGCAGTTCTTC.

This clonotype has just a few counts. This chain connects TRBV7-2 to TRBJ2-4; 11 nucleotides line up with TRBD2. The CDR3 runs to 15 residues. Unmatched junction bases numbered 4, after V lost 5 bases and J lost 4 bases. From germline, CDR1 is SGHTA and CDR2 FQGNSA. CDR3 in DNA: TGTGCCAGCAGCCCGCGGACTAGCGGGAAAAACATTCAGTACTTC. This sequence encodes CASSPRTSGKNIQYF.

The V and J genes are TRBV7-6 and TRBJ2-5; 10 bases are a match to TRBD2. This CDR3 spans 14 amino acids. With V trimmed by 2 bases and J by 10 bases, 7 bases remained unmatched. CDR1 SGHVS and CDR2 FNYEAQ come from the germline V gene. CDR3 region: CASSLITSGNGQYF. CDR3 DNA: TGTGCCAGCAGCTTAATTACTAGCGGGAACGGCCAGTACTTC.

The chain recombines TRBV7-9 with TRBJ2-3; unclear D gene. This CDR3 has 13 amino acids. Germline V gives CDR1 SEHNR, CDR2 FQNEAQ (reference sequence). V was cut by 1 base and J by 11 bases, with 13 bases left in between. CDR3 nucleotides: TGTGCCAGCAGCTTAGGCCCCCGGGCTGTGCAGTATTTT. It codes for CASSLGPRAVQYF.

This clonotype was counted once. J is TRBJ2-3 and V is TRBV5-1, with D perhaps TRBD2 (5 bases). The CDR3 has 14 residues. Germline V gives CDR1 SGHRS, CDR2 YFSETQ. The V end was cut by 1 base, the J end by 5 bases, with 11 bases between. Here the CDR3 reads CASSLSQRRDTQYF. CDR3 nucleotides: TGCGCCAGCAGCTTGAGTCAGCGGAGAGATACGCAGTATTTT.

With regard to this clonotype: A read error may produce the germline difference seen at one junction end. CDR3 amino acids: CACSRTSGEQYF. The CDR3 coding sequence is TGTGCCTGCAGTAGGACTAGCGGCGAGCAGTACTTC. The V and J genes are TRBV12-3 or TRBV12-4 and TRBJ2-7; 10 positions agree with TRBD2. CDR3 length: 12 amino acids.

This chain uses TRBV5-5 with TRBJ2-7; TRBD1 might be the D (6 bases). V gave up 3 bases and J gave up 3 bases, with 13 bases separating them. This CDR3 comprises 14 residues. CDR1 SGHKS and CDR2 YYEKEE come from the germline V gene (reference sequence). CDR3 coding DNA: TGTGCCAGCAGCTCCCCGGGACATAACTACGAGCAGTACTTC. The encoded protein is CASSSPGHNYEQYF.

This chain links TRBV10-3 with TRBJ2-1, with TRBD1 as a possible D gene (5 bases). In germline, CDR1 is ENHRY, CDR2 SYGVKD. This CDR3 spans 14 amino acids. V was clipped by 2 bases and J by 5 bases, with 10 bases between them. The CDR3 loop is CAISEGAVNNEQFF. The CDR3, as DNA: TGTGCCATCAGTGAGGGGGCAGTTAACAATGAGCAGTTCTTC.

The gene calls are TRBV20-1 and TRBJ1-3; D ambiguous. Germline values: CDR1 DFQATT, CDR2 SNEGSKA (reference sequence). Trimming took 3 bases from V and 2 from J, leaving 2 bases between them. CDR3 length equals 11 residues. CDR3 coding DNA: TGCAGTGCTAGTGCTGGAAACACCATATATTTT. It is translated as CSASAGNTIYF.

This chain uses TRBV7-2 with TRBJ2-4, with TRBD2 as a possible D gene (5 bases). The J call may be wrong; the DNA end is better matched by TRBJ2-7. The CDR3 runs 16 residues. The germline CDR1 and CDR2 sequences are SGHTA and FQGNSA. CDR3 protein: CASSFTLGEGSYEQYF. DNA of the CDR3: TGTGCCAGCAGCTTCACGTTGGGCGAGGGCTCCTACGAGCAGTACTTC.

The rearrangement joins TRBV29-1 to TRBJ1-1, with a tentative D call TRBD1 (5 bases). The V end lost 6 bases, the J end lost 9 bases, and 14 bases lay between the germline ends. CDR3 length equals 11 residues. CDR1 SQVTM and CDR2 ANQGSEA come from the germline V gene. CDR3 sequence reads: CSVERGSQAFF. The CDR3 DNA reads TGCAGCGTGGAGAGGGGATCTCAAGCTTTCTTT.

This clonotype showed up just a few times. This rearrangement joins TRBV7-9 to TRBJ2-5, with TRBD1 as a possible D gene (5 bases). V was pared by 1 base and J by 2 bases, with 11 bases between. The CDR3 consists of 15 residues. Germline assignment: CDR1 SEHNR and CDR2 FQNEAQ (reference sequence). The CDR3 DNA reads as TGTGCCAGCAGCTTAGGGAGTGGGGCTCAAGAGACCCAGTACTTC. It specifies CASSLGSGAQETQYF.

The J gene is TRBJ2-1, the V gene TRBV29-1, with D unclear. The germline gives CDR1 SQVTM, CDR2 ANQGSEA. Trimming removed 6 bases from V and 0 bases from J, with 18 bases in between. This CDR3 has 16 amino acids. CDR3 DNA sequence: TGCAGCGTACCCACAAGGAAACAAGGCTCCTACAATGAGCAGTTCTTC. Amino acids: CSVPTRKQGSYNEQFF.

This clonotype was observed a few times. The rearrangement uses TRBV9 and TRBJ2-1; TRBD2 matches at 10 bases. CDR3 length: 16 amino acids. V lost 0 bases and J lost 2; bases outside the gene matches: 2. Germline V gives CDR1 SGDLS, CDR2 YYNGEE. CDR3 bases: TGTGCCAGCAGCGTAGGTGGACTAGCGGCCTACAATGAGCAGTTCTTC. It codes for CASSVGGLAAYNEQFF.